The 28 T cell receptor beta chains presented below share a single source sample, sequenced in a study of shared clonotypes between healthy human individuals. The table came from immunoSEQ multiplex PCR; TCRdb's copy has only in-frame clones and leaves some out. The profile shows hundreds of thousands of clones, roughly 79% of them singletons. The sequenced sample consisted of PBMCs. All receptors come from a woman between 40 and 55 years old in good health. Some clones in this sample may be carry-over from other donors' samples.

The chain recombines TRBV7-9 with TRBJ2-7; D not certain. The CDR3 has 15 amino acids. The germline V gene encodes CDR1 SEHNR and CDR2 FQNEAQ (reference sequence). V was shortened by 0 bases and J by 3 bases, with 12 bases between the two germline ends. This CDR3 reads CASSLAPGRDYEQYF. CDR3 nucleotide sequence: TGTGCCAGCAGCTTAGCCCCAGGCCGAGACTACGAGCAGTACTTC. The entire variable domain, with the rest obtained from reference TRBV7-9 and TRBJ2-7, is as follows: DTGVSQNPRHKITKRGQNVTFRCDPISEHNRLYWYRQTLGQGPEFLTYFQNEAQLEKSRLLSDRFSAERPKGSFSTLEIQRTEQGDSAMYLCASSLAPGRDYEQYFGPGTRLTVT.

This clone was found a few times. CDR3 protein: CATQHGSNQPQHF. The DNA for the CDR3 is TGTGCCACCCAACACGGAAGCAATCAGCCCCAGCATTTT. V and J are TRBV21-1 and TRBJ1-5. TRBV21-1 is flagged as a pseudogene. The CDR3 totals 13 residues.

This clone was seen only once. The chain is built from TRBV7-2 and TRBJ2-5, with a tentative D call TRBD1 (6 bases). There are 14 residues in the CDR3. In germline, CDR1 is SGHTA, CDR2 FQGNSA. Trimming took off 5 bases at V and 1 base at J, with 11 bases between the two ends. DNA for the CDR3: TGTGCCAGCAGCGAAAGGGGGTTCCAAGAGACCCAGTACTTC. Translation: CASSERGFQETQYF.

There are a few counts of this clone. The chain carries TRBV28 and TRBJ2-5; 8 bases line up with TRBD2. V lost 2 bases, J lost 5 bases, and 7 bases stayed unmatched. Germline CDR1 MDHEN, CDR2 SYDVKM. The CDR3 contains 15 residues. DNA for the CDR3: TGTGCCAGCAGTTTACGAGCGGGAGTATGGGAGACCCAGTACTTC. Translated, it gives CASSLRAGVWETQYF.

The chain employs TRBV27 and TRBJ2-3; 11 positions agree with TRBD2. The V segment lost 2 bases and the J segment 8 bases; nucleotides outside the gene matches: 6. This CDR3 comprises 15 residues. Germline V gives CDR1 MNHEY, CDR2 SMNVEV (reference sequence). The CDR3 reads CASSLGTSGLGTQYF. The CDR3 DNA is TGTGCCAGCAGTTTAGGGACTAGCGGACTCGGTACGCAGTATTTT.

This chain links TRBV18 with TRBJ2-7, with 9 positions matching TRBD2. Per germline, CDR1 KGHSH and CDR2 LQKENI. V shed 3 bases, J shed 0 bases, and the junction held 6 bases outside the gene matches. This CDR3 is built from 16 residues. CDR3 sequence (DNA): TGTGCCAGCTCACCCTTAGCGGGAGTTAGCTCCTACGAGCAGTACTTC. Translation: CASSPLAGVSSYEQYF.

The CDR3 reads CASSLVGEGTEAFF. The CDR3 DNA reads as TGCGCCAGCAGCTTGGTGGGGGAGGGCACTGAAGCTTTCTTT. This sequence joins TRBV5-1 and TRBJ1-1, with D perhaps TRBD1 (5 bases). Germline CDR1 and CDR2: SGHRS and YFSETQ. V was cut by 0 bases and J by 4 bases, with 10 bases left in between. The CDR3 covers 14 residues. Using reference TRBV5-1 and TRBJ1-1 for the parts outside the CDR3, the full variable domain is KAGVTQTPRYLIKTRGQQVTLSCSPISGHRSVSWYQQTPGQGLQFLFEYFSETQRNKGNFPGRFSGRQFSNSRSEMNVSTLELGDSALYLCASSLVGEGTEAFFGQGTRLTVV.

This clone was recorded once. The chain recombines TRBV28 with TRBJ2-1, with TRBD2 matching 8 bases. The CDR3 consists of 16 residues. The germline V gene has CDR1 MDHEN and CDR2 SYDVKM. V gave up 6 bases and J gave up 3 bases; unmatched junction bases: 10. The CDR3 bases are TGTGCCAGCAGCTCACCCGGGACTAGGGGCTACAATGAGCAGTTCTTC. This sequence encodes CASSSPGTRGYNEQFF.

This sequence joins TRBV5-1 and TRBJ2-7; TRBD1 matches 9 bases. Germline loops: CDR1 SGHRS, CDR2 YFSETQ. The J segment lost 5 bases and the V segment lost 3 bases, leaving 12 bases of the junction unmatched. This CDR3 spans 16 amino acids. CDR3 sequence: CASSSGAVRTGDEQYF. The CDR3 DNA reads as TGCGCCAGCAGCTCGGGCGCCGTTAGGACAGGGGACGAGCAGTACTTC.

The rearrangement uses TRBV18 and TRBJ2-7; TRBD1 is a possible D gene (5 bases). This CDR3 is built from 14 residues. V lost 3 bases and J 5 bases, leaving 14 bases between the germline ends. Germline-derived CDR1 and CDR2 are KGHSH and LQKENI. CDR3 region: CASSPPTGTHEQYF. CDR3 coding DNA: TGTGCCAGCTCACCCCCAACAGGTACCCACGAGCAGTACTTC.

In this sample, this clone turned up a few times. The chain employs TRBV18 and TRBJ2-1, with TRBD1 matching 10 bases. The CDR3 has 15 residues. V gave up 4 bases and J gave up 9 bases; unmatched junction bases: 9. Germline assignment: CDR1 KGHSH and CDR2 LQKENI. CDR3 in DNA: TGTGCCAGCTCACATCCCCGACAGGGGGCAGGTGAGCAGTTCTTC. Amino acids: CASSHPRQGAGEQFF.

The chain uses TRBV10-3 and TRBJ2-6; 7 bases match TRBD2. The CDR3 loop spans 17 amino acids. Germline-derived CDR1 and CDR2 are ENHRY and SYGVKD. V gave up 10 bases and J gave up 2 bases; unmatched junction bases: 14. Written as DNA, the CDR3 is TGTGCCACCCAAGCCAGCGTGGGGGGGGCTGGGGCCAACGTCCTGACTTTC. Residues: CATQASVGGAGANVLTF.

This chain uses TRBV30 with TRBJ2-2; D is undetermined. The CDR3 length is 16 residues. Germline V gene data show CDR1 as GTSNPN and CDR2 as SVGIG (reference sequence). V lost 4 bases, J lost 3 bases, and 18 bases lay in between. CDR3 in amino acids: CAWIPRPRSYTGELFF. CDR3 in DNA: TGTGCCTGGATCCCTAGACCTCGATCTTACACCGGGGAGCTGTTTTTT.

This chain uses TRBV6-1 with TRBJ2-7; D ambiguous. The CDR3 runs 12 residues. Between the trimmed V and J ends, which lost 6 bases and 3 bases, there was a span of 9 bases. Germline values: CDR1 MNHNS, CDR2 SASEGT. CDR3 nucleotide sequence: TGTGCCAGCAGGGAGCAGAACTACGAGCAGTACTTC. Its translation: CASREQNYEQYF.

V and J are TRBV15 and TRBJ2-1; D ambiguous. V was clipped by 0 bases and J by 7 bases, with 10 bases between them. Looked up from germline, CDR1 is LNHNV and CDR2 is YYDKDF (reference sequence). This CDR3 region has 14 residues. The CDR3 loop is CATSRDGRVNEQFF. CDR3 in DNA: TGTGCCACCAGCAGAGATGGCAGAGTAAATGAGCAGTTCTTC.

The chain recombines TRBV6-5 with TRBJ2-7, with a tentative D call TRBD2 (5 bases). Germline values: CDR1 MNHEY, CDR2 SVGAGI. Trimming removed 7 bases at V and 3 bases at J, with 16 bases between. This CDR3 is built from 14 residues. CDR3 sequence (DNA): TGTGCCAGCATTTGGCGGGCCTTCAACTACGAGCAGTACTTC. This encodes CASIWRAFNYEQYF.

This clone occurred many times. The rearrangement joins TRBV10-3 to TRBJ2-7; possibly TRBD2 for D (7 bases). This CDR3 contains 12 residues. Germline V gene data show CDR1 as ENHRY and CDR2 as SYGVKD. Between the trimmed V and J ends, which lost 6 bases and 5 bases, there was a span of 11 bases. The DNA of the CDR3 is TGTGCCATCAGGGGGGGGCTGGACGAGCAGTACTTC. It yields the protein CAIRGGLDEQYF.

The CDR3 bases are TGTGCCAGCAGTGAAGGGGGGACGCTTCAAGAGACCCAGTACTTC. Residues: CASSEGGTLQETQYF. The rearrangement links TRBV6-1 to TRBJ2-5; D is perhaps TRBD1 or TRBD2 (5 bases each). Germline V gene lookup returns CDR1 MNHNS and CDR2 SASEGT. The CDR3 length is 15 residues. V shed 1 base and J shed 2 bases, with 11 bases lying between them.

This clone was observed once. The chain is built from TRBV10-1 and TRBJ2-1; a possible D gene is TRBD2 (5 bases). CDR3 length: 14 residues. V was trimmed by 2 bases and J by 3 bases, leaving 8 bases between them. CDR1 WNHNN and CDR2 SYGVQD come from the germline V gene (reference sequence). The DNA for the CDR3 is TGCGCCAGCAGTGAGGCGGGCCTCTACAATGAGCAGTTCTTC. This encodes CASSEAGLYNEQFF.

The chain has TRBV2 and TRBJ2-1; D is undetermined. Germline assignment: CDR1 SNHLY and CDR2 FYNNEI. The ends were cut back, 4 bases at V and 5 bases at J, with 6 bases in the middle. The CDR3 runs 12 residues. The CDR3 sequence is CASSVRNNEQFF. The CDR3 DNA reads TGTGCCAGCAGTGTGCGCAACAATGAGCAGTTCTTC.

In this sample, this clone turned up a few times. A far more abundant clone sits one base away, making this likely a read error. The sample contains more than one DNA sequence encoding this CDR3. The rearrangement uses TRBV30 and TRBJ1-5, with a weak D call TRBD1 (5 bases). In germline, CDR1 is GTSNPN, CDR2 SVGIG (reference sequence). Trimming pared 2 bases from V and 14 bases from J, leaving 16 bases between. CDR3 length: 12 residues. For the CDR3, the DNA is TGTGCCTGGAGTCCCGGTACAGGCCCAGAGCATTTT. This translates into CAWSPGTGPEHF.

This clone appeared once. Other DNA sequences within the sample encode an identical CDR3. The chain links TRBV11-3 to TRBJ2-1; no definite D call. The V end lost 0 bases, the J end lost 4 bases, and 7 bases lay between the germline ends. This CDR3 spans 14 amino acids. Germline loops: CDR1 SGHNT, CDR2 YENEEA. CDR3 sequence (DNA): TGTGCCAGCAGCTTAGAAGGGCAGTACAATGAGCAGTTCTTC. Residues: CASSLEGQYNEQFF. The variable domain in full, with the rest retrieved from reference TRBV11-3 and TRBJ2-1, is EAGVVQSPRYKIIEKKQPVAFWCNPISGHNTLYWYLQNLGQGPELLIRYENEEAVDDSQLPKDRFSAERLKGVDSTLKIQPAELGDSAVYLCASSLEGQYNEQFFGPGTRLTVL.

This chain connects TRBV15 to TRBJ2-2; 8 bases are shared with TRBD2. CDR1 LNHNV and CDR2 YYDKDF come from the germline V gene (reference sequence). The CDR3 extends over 17 amino acids. V trimming: 3 bases; J trimming: 1 base; junction bases outside the gene matches: 7. For the CDR3, the DNA is TGTGCCACCAGCAGTCGGGAACTAGCGGAGAACACCGGGGAGCTGTTTTTT. The encoded protein is CATSSRELAENTGELFF.

The V and J genes are TRBV7-2 and TRBJ2-3, with D possibly TRBD2 on 6 matching bases. Trimming left V 2 bases short and J 7 bases short, with 16 bases between. The CDR3 loop spans 15 amino acids. Germline V CDR1 and CDR2: SGHTA, FQGNSA. The CDR3 here is CASSLNSGPQYTQYF. For the CDR3, the DNA is TGTGCCAGCAGCTTAAACAGCGGGCCCCAATATACGCAGTATTTT.

This chain connects TRBV7-2 to TRBJ2-7; no clear D. This CDR3 has 15 residues. V shed 2 bases and J shed 2 bases, with 13 bases lying between them. Germline V gene data show CDR1 as SGHTA and CDR2 as FQGNSA. Written as DNA, the CDR3 is TGTGCCAGCAGCTTATCTTGGCAGCTGACCTACGAGCAGTACTTC. Translating it yields CASSLSWQLTYEQYF.

This sequence joins TRBV9 and TRBJ1-3; no firm D call. V lost 4 bases to trimming and J lost 0 bases, with 26 bases between them. Germline loops: CDR1 SGDLS, CDR2 YYNGEE. This CDR3 contains 20 residues. CDR3 DNA sequence: TGTGCCAGCAGCTCAGGACTCTATTTAGGTGGCTTTTCCTCTGGAAACACCATATATTTT. It yields the protein CASSSGLYLGGFSSGNTIYF. Complete variable domain (other parts from reference TRBV9 and TRBJ1-3): DSGVTQTPKHLITATGQRVTLRCSPRSGDLSVYWYQQSLDQGLQFLIQYYNGEERAKGNILERFSAQQFPDLHSELNLSSLELGDSALYFCASSSGLYLGGFSSGNTIYFGEGSWLTVV.

The chain links TRBV27 to TRBJ2-5; TRBD1 matches 11 bases. The CDR3 spans 13 residues. J lost 6 bases, V lost 6 bases, and 3 bases had no gene match. Germline assignment: CDR1 MNHEY and CDR2 SMNVEV (reference sequence). The CDR3, as DNA: TGTGCCAGCAGCTTGGACAGGGGGCAGACCCAGTACTTC. It yields the protein CASSLDRGQTQYF.

This clone was seen a few times. This chain links TRBV27 with TRBJ1-1, with D possibly matching TRBD1 (5 bases). Germline values: CDR1 MNHEY, CDR2 SMNVEV (reference sequence). The CDR3 covers 13 residues. Trimming stripped 7 bases from V and 3 bases from J, with 12 bases between. CDR3 DNA: TGTGCCAGCACCCAACGGGGGGACACTGAAGCTTTCTTT. Translating it yields CASTQRGDTEAFF.